These 21 T cell receptor beta chains came from one sample sequenced in a study of blood T cell repertoires in COVID-19. The repertoire was sequenced with immunoSEQ multiplex PCR; TCRdb's copy has only in-frame clones and lacks some. The sample has under 250,000 clones; 80% to 90% are singletons. The sample comprised PBMCs or T cells enriched from blood (not recorded which). Every receptor here comes from a woman aged 40 to 55 who had been exposed to COVID-19.

The chain combines TRBV6-5 with TRBJ1-1; D is ambiguous. CDR1 and CDR2 (germline): MNHEY, SVGAGI. The CDR3 is 15 amino acids. Trimming shortened V by 0 bases and J by 0 bases, and 8 bases separated the two germline ends. CDR3 nucleotide sequence: TGTGCCAGCAGTTACTCGGGCAGTATGAACACTGAAGCTTTCTTT. It codes for CASSYSGSMNTEAFF.

The rearrangement links TRBV30 to TRBJ2-3, with 9 bases aligning to TRBD2. Germline V gene data show CDR1 as GTSNPN and CDR2 as SVGIG (reference sequence). J lost 3 bases, V lost 0 bases, and 7 bases had no gene match. The CDR3 spans 16 residues. In nucleotides, the CDR3 is TGTGCCTGGAGTGTCAGCGGGGGGTTGTGGACAGATACGCAGTATTTT. Translated: CAWSVSGGLWTDTQYF.

This chain links TRBV28 with TRBJ1-3; 8 nucleotides match TRBD1. J lost 0 bases, V lost 10 bases, and 8 bases had no gene match. Germline values: CDR1 MDHEN, CDR2 SYDVKM. The CDR3 has 15 residues. The CDR3 loop reads CAIAGTGDSGNTIYF. CDR3 nucleotides: TGTGCCATTGCCGGGACAGGAGACTCTGGAAACACCATATATTTT. The variable domain in full, with the rest retrieved from reference TRBV28 and TRBJ1-3, is DVKVTQSSRYLVKRTGEKVFLECVQDMDHENMFWYRQDPGLGLRLIYFSYDVKMKEKGDIPEGYSVSREKKERFSLILESASTNQTSMYLCAIAGTGDSGNTIYFGEGSWLTVV.

This CDR3 reads CASSLLAGAGGYTF. As DNA, the CDR3 is TGTGCCAGCAGCTTACTAGCGGGAGCTGGTGGCTACACCTTC. The chain uses TRBV11-2 and TRBJ1-2; no clear D gene. This CDR3 spans 14 amino acids. CDR1 is SGHAT and CDR2 is FQNNGV in the germline V gene. Trimming removed 2 bases from V and 7 bases from J, with 14 bases in between.

The gene calls are TRBV4-1 and TRBJ2-3; D uncertain. The V end lost 1 base, the J end lost 4 bases, and 12 bases lay between the germline ends. The germline V gene encodes CDR1 MGHRA and CDR2 YSYEKL. CDR3 length: 15 amino acids. The CDR3 region has the DNA TGCGCCAGCAGCCAAGTACACGGCCAGGCAGATACGCAGTATTTT. As protein: CASSQVHGQADTQYF.

This chain uses TRBV5-1 with TRBJ2-5; the D is unclear. The V end lost 0 bases, the J end lost 5 bases, and 14 bases lay between the germline ends. CDR1 is SGHRS and CDR2 is YFSETQ in the germline V gene. This CDR3 has 15 amino acids. CDR3 residues: CASSLARQHGETQYF. The CDR3 DNA reads TGCGCCAGCAGCTTGGCGAGACAACATGGGGAGACCCAGTACTTC.

CDR3: CASSLTREGLVGTDTQYF. In nucleotides, the CDR3 is TGTGCCAGCTCACTTACGCGGGAAGGACTAGTTGGTACAGATACGCAGTATTTT. The V and J genes are TRBV18 and TRBJ2-3; 7 bases line up with TRBD2. This CDR3 region has 18 residues. V was clipped by 4 bases and J by 3 bases; unmatched bases: 16. Germline V lookup: CDR1 KGHSH, CDR2 LQKENI.

In this sample, this clone turned up once. The genes are TRBV5-4 and TRBJ1-1; TRBD1 aligns across 9 bases. The junction had 3 bases not matched to a gene; V was cut back by 0 bases and J by 3 bases. The CDR3 is 15 residues long. The germline V gene encodes CDR1 SGHNT and CDR2 YYREEE (reference sequence). CDR3 residues: CASSLDTGGYTEAFF. DNA for the CDR3: TGTGCCAGCAGCTTGGATACAGGGGGCTACACTGAAGCTTTCTTT.

Remarks on this clone: A read error may account for a junction end that differs from germline. The chain uses TRBV7-9 and TRBJ2-7; perhaps TRBD1 as D (6 bases). CDR1 is SEHNR, CDR2 FQNEAQ, per germline (reference sequence). The CDR3 spans 14 residues. The CDR3 DNA reads TGTGCCAGCAGCGAGGGGGTCACCTCCTCCGAGCAGTACTTC. This encodes CASSEGVTSSEQYF.

The chain links TRBV27 to TRBJ1-1; TRBD1 matches at 7 bases. Per the germline V gene, CDR1 is MNHEY and CDR2 is SMNVEV (reference sequence). V shed 0 bases and J 1 base; nucleotides not matched to a gene: 8. This CDR3 is built from 17 residues. The CDR3 DNA reads TGTGCCAGCAGTTTATCGACAGGGCAGGGCCGGAACACTGAAGCTTTCTTT. Amino acid sequence: CASSLSTGQGRNTEAFF.

This chain links TRBV5-4 with TRBJ2-7; weak D call: TRBD1 (6 bases). Trimming stripped 0 bases from V and 3 bases from J, with 13 bases between. The CDR3 is 15 amino acids. Germline values: CDR1 SGHNT, CDR2 YYREEE (reference sequence). Here the CDR3 DNA reads TGTGCCAGCAGCTTGGGCGGACAGCGAGACTACGAGCAGTACTTC. Translated: CASSLGGQRDYEQYF.

The chain joins TRBV28 to TRBJ2-1; 7 bases line up with TRBD1. The V gene end was trimmed by 2 bases and the J gene end by 6 bases; junction bases not matched to a gene: 7. The CDR3 sequence is 15 residues long. The germline V gene has CDR1 MDHEN and CDR2 SYDVKM. As DNA, the CDR3 is TGTGCCAGCAGTTTACATTCTGACAGGGCCAATGAGCAGTTCTTC. Protein: CASSLHSDRANEQFF.

The chain recombines TRBV19 with TRBJ2-3; D is ambiguous. The germline V and J ends were trimmed by 1 base and 5 bases, with 10 bases remaining between them. From germline, CDR1 is LNHDA and CDR2 SQIVND (reference sequence). CDR3 length: 14 residues. CDR3 DNA: TGTGCCAGTAGTATAGGTCTAGGCGTAGATACGCAGTATTTT. Translating gives CASSIGLGVDTQYF.

This clone was counted ten times or more. The chain employs TRBV2 and TRBJ1-2, with TRBD1 as a possible D gene (5 bases). Trimming stripped 11 bases from V and 8 bases from J, with 18 bases between. This CDR3 spans 12 amino acids. Germline V gene lookup returns CDR1 SNHLY and CDR2 FYNNEI. The CDR3 DNA sequence: TGTGCCGGGGCGGCGGATTCATGGGGCTACACCTTC. It codes for CAGAADSWGYTF.

The rearrangement uses TRBV5-1 and TRBJ2-5; D might be TRBD2 (5 bases). The V and J ends lost 2 bases and 1 base respectively, with 12 bases between them. The CDR3 runs 15 residues. The germline CDR1 and CDR2 sequences are SGHRS and YFSETQ. As DNA, the CDR3 is TGCGCCAGCAGCTTAGGAGGAGGACGCCAAGAGACCCAGTACTTC. Translation: CASSLGGGRQETQYF.

J is TRBJ2-7 and V is TRBV6-5; 7 bases fit TRBD1. Trimming cost V 8 bases and J 5 bases; bases outside gene matches: 15. The CDR3 contains 15 residues. Per the germline V gene, CDR1 is MNHEY and CDR2 is SVGAGI. The CDR3 protein is CASGDPTGYLHEQYF. The CDR3 bases are TGTGCCAGCGGAGACCCGACAGGGTATCTCCACGAGCAGTACTTC.

The chain links TRBV19 to TRBJ1-4, with TRBD1 matching over 8 bases. Per germline, CDR1 LNHDA and CDR2 SQIVND (reference sequence). V lost 5 bases to trimming and J lost 8 bases; unmatched junction nucleotides: 10. The CDR3 has 15 amino acids. In DNA form, the CDR3 reads TGTGCCAGTAGTCAGTGGGGCAGGGGGCAAGAAAAACTGTTTTTT. This codes for CASSQWGRGQEKLFF.

This sequence joins TRBV21-1 and TRBJ1-1; the DNA was not used to check the table's D call, TRBD1. TRBV21-1 is designated a pseudogene. This CDR3 has 18 residues. CDR3 nucleotide sequence: TGTGCCAGCCCGGACGGACAGCCGCGTTATTATGCGGACACTGAAGCTTTCTTT. Translated, it gives CASPDGQPRYYADTEAFF.

The V and J genes are TRBV4-1 and TRBJ1-2, with D maybe TRBD1 (6 bases). There are 15 residues in the CDR3. The germline gives CDR1 MGHRA, CDR2 YSYEKL. The germline V and J ends were trimmed by 4 bases and 7 bases, with 19 bases remaining between them. Written as DNA, the CDR3 is TGCGCCAGCAGCCTCCTGCCAGGGGCGGGGGGTGGCTACACCTTC. This sequence encodes CASSLLPGAGGGYTF.

Details on this clone: The sample has other DNA sequences that encode this CDR3 too. The chain carries TRBV19 and TRBJ1-1; D is ambiguous. The length of the CDR3 is 13 residues. Per the germline V gene, CDR1 is LNHDA and CDR2 is SQIVND (reference sequence). V was trimmed by 4 bases and J by 1 base, leaving 7 bases between them. CDR3 residues: CASSTRQNTEAFF. The CDR3 nucleotides read TGTGCCAGTAGTACACGACAGAACACTGAAGCTTTCTTT.

The rearrangement joins TRBV10-3 to TRBJ1-1; 8 bases line up with TRBD1. This CDR3 region has 14 residues. The junction had 4 bases not matched to a gene; V was cut back by 2 bases and J by 5 bases. The V gene's germline CDR1 is ENHRY and CDR2 SYGVKD. In nucleotides, the CDR3 is TGTGCCATCAGTGAGGACAGGGGATGGACTGAAGCTTTCTTT. Its translation is CAISEDRGWTEAFF.